The rows below give T cell receptor beta chains drawn from one sample of a study of cytomegalovirus exposure and HLA in healthy donors. Some clones are missing from TCRdb's copy, which holds only in-frame ones; the method was immunoSEQ multiplex PCR. The data hold some 170,000 clones, with about 77% observed a single time. Sequencing was performed on PBMCs. The receptor source for this set is a female donor in good health and CMV-seronegative. Each CDR3 is given with its conserved first and last residue.

>TRBV11-2|TRBJ2-1
CASSTWEGRGGRNEQFF
>TRBV6-5|TRBJ1-3
CASSYGTAPGNTIYF
>TRBV4-1|TRBJ1-1
CASSRAGGEGTEAFF
>TRBV5-4|TRBJ2-2
CASSLGLGPNTGELFF
>TRBV7-7|TRBJ2-5
CASTNSRETQYF
>TRBV4-2|TRBJ2-7
CASSQESGAVSSYEQYF
>TRBV5-1|TRBJ2-3
CASSLERGGRATDTQYF
>TRBV7-9|TRBJ2-3
CASSLRVAGPTDTQYF
>TRBV6-5|TRBJ2-7
CASNTAGGLHEQYF
>TRBV6-1|TRBJ1-3
CASSGTEYLSSGNTIYF
>TRBV19|TRBJ2-7
CASSIAGGIYEQYF
>TRBV2|TRBJ2-7
CASSAPIAGLTYEQYF
>TRBV6-5|TRBJ2-7
CASSRTTGRYEQYF
>TRBV18|TRBJ1-5
CASSPDQDQPQHF
>TRBV6-6|TRBJ2-1
CASSWRGGNEQFF
>TRBV28|-
CASSTPGQGTYEQYF
>TRBV25-1|TRBJ1-1
CASSGKRGGYGTEAFF
>TRBV5-4|TRBJ2-6
CASSLGDRSFGANVLTF
>TRBV21-1|TRBJ2-5
CASSVAGGGETQYF
>TRBV19|TRBJ2-7
CASSFPGQGYYEQYF
>TRBV6-6|TRBJ2-6
CASRGTAEGANVLTF
>TRBV5-4|TRBJ2-1
CASSLDYSSYNEQFF
>TRBV6-5|TRBJ1-1
CASSYEGGRGEAFF
>TRBV11-2|TRBJ2-7
CASSPSGRDEQYF
>TRBV28|TRBJ1-5
CASKGTGVYQPQHF
>TRBV6-5|TRBJ2-3
CASSRGTSTDTQYF
>TRBV6-1|TRBJ1-6
CASSEVANNSPLHF
>TRBV6-1|TRBJ2-1
CASSEEAGGYNEQFF
>TRBV6-5|TRBJ2-3
CASSYSGASTDTQYF
>TRBV5-1|TRBJ1-1
CASSVDSLNTEAFF
>TRBV2|TRBJ2-2
CASSGAGTSGELFF
>TRBV7-7|TRBJ2-1
CASSPTAGAANEQFF
>TRBV9|TRBJ2-2
CASSVGGHTGELFF
>TRBV6-1|TRBJ1-5
CASWRQVSNQPQHF
>TRBV18|TRBJ2-1
CASSPRAENEQFF
>TRBV5-6|TRBJ2-7
CASSLGQSYEQYF
>TRBV7-9|TRBJ1-3
CASSLDYGGNTIYF
>TRBV18|TRBJ2-5
CASSAGLAGIGTQYF
>TRBV7-9|TRBJ1-2
CASSLGQGDSNYGYTF
>TRBV5-1|TRBJ1-2
CASSSAGDGYTF
>TRBV29-1|TRBJ2-1
CSVEDGDSNNEQFF
>TRBV6-6|TRBJ2-2
CASSYSPQLIGELFF
>TRBV15|TRBJ2-1
CATSSGDQREQFF
>TRBV20-1|TRBJ1-1
CSARVTTEAFF
>TRBV10-3|TRBJ1-1
CAISDSGGGNTEAFF
>TRBV9|TRBJ2-7
CASSVGVSYEQYF
>TRBV7-2|TRBJ2-7
CASSILAGAYEQYF
>TRBV2|TRBJ2-2
CASSLASGWKNTGELFF
>TRBV5-4|TRBJ2-5
CASSFRQGGQETQYF
>TRBV4-1|TRBJ1-4
CASSQDQTGWDEKLFF